This T cell receptor (beta chain) was documented in a study of metastatic and nonmetastatic thyroid tumors. None of the patients had undergone any treatment ahead of thyroid surgery. TCRdb re-analyzed the PCR reads through MiXCR. The sample shows roughly 48,000 clones, less than 25% of them seen only once. The V gene lost 0 bases and the J gene lost 0 bases, with 14 bases spanning the gap. The CDR3 runs to 17 residues. Germline V lookup: CDR1 SGHAT, CDR2 FQNNGV. The receptor was derived from a male donor with papillary thyroid cancer or a benign thyroid nodule (not recorded which). Some clones in this sample may be carry-over from other donors' samples. Sequences were obtained from blood. The chain combines TRBV11-2 with TRBJ1-2; unclear D gene. CDR3 residues: CASSLDPGSVPNYGYTF. DNA of the CDR3: TGTGCCAGCAGCTTAGATCCGGGGTCGGTGCCTAACTATGGCTACACCTTC.